Shown below are 21 T cell receptor beta chains from a single sample sequenced in a study of blood T cell repertoires in COVID-19 (dated by TCRdb to 2018 to 2020). The library was generated by the immunoSEQ multiplex PCR assay. TCRdb provides this immuneACCESS table in a form limited to in-frame rearrangements. Some clones are lacking; in checked studies, under half of them reflect an unresolved V gene, and why the rest are absent is not known. In this sample the table shows just over 250,000 clones, 86% of which occur a single time. Over 7.5% of the sample is in the top ten clones. Sequencing used peripheral blood. The receptors originated from a man aged 40-49 years who had recovered from COVID-19.

The gene calls are TRBV9 and TRBJ2-3; 7 bases line up with TRBD1. CDR1 is SGDLS and CDR2 is YYNGEE in the germline V gene. Trimming removed 0 bases from V and 3 bases from J; junction bases left unmatched: 4. The CDR3 runs 15 residues. The CDR3 reads CASSVARGRTDTQYF. The CDR3 coding sequence is TGTGCCAGCAGCGTAGCTAGGGGGCGTACAGATACGCAGTATTTT.

V usage is TRBV10-3 and J usage is TRBJ2-5; maybe TRBD1 (6 bases). Deletions cut 6 bases from V and 5 bases from J, with 13 bases between. The CDR3 consists of 13 residues. Looked up from germline, CDR1 is ENHRY and CDR2 is SYGVKD. The DNA of the CDR3 is TGTGCCATCAGCGACAGGTCAACGGAGACCCAGTACTTC. The encoded protein is CAISDRSTETQYF.

The chain couples TRBV3-1 (or the pseudogene TRBV3-2) to TRBJ2-3; the D gene is possibly TRBD1 (6 bases). Germline CDR1 LGHDT, CDR2 YNNKEL (reference sequence). This CDR3 is 13 amino acids long. V was shortened by 1 base and J by 5 bases, with 7 bases between the two germline ends. CDR3 region: CASSQVRGDTQYF. The CDR3 DNA is TGTGCCAGCAGCCAAGTCAGGGGAGATACGCAGTATTTT.

The J gene is TRBJ2-7, the V gene TRBV6-5; the match to TRBD1 covers 7 bases. The germline gives CDR1 MNHEY, CDR2 SVGAGI. This CDR3 region has 13 residues. The trim removed 6 bases at V and 3 bases at J, leaving 5 bases unmatched. The CDR3 DNA sequence: TGTGCCAGCAGCCACAGGGGTGTCTACGAGCAGTACTTC. Amino acids: CASSHRGVYEQYF.

This sequence joins TRBV18 and TRBJ1-2, with TRBD1 matching over 7 bases. V gave up 5 bases and J gave up 7 bases; unmatched junction bases: 16. The CDR3 sequence is 16 residues long. Germline-derived CDR1 and CDR2 are KGHSH and LQKENI. This CDR3 is CASSALGTVWDGGYTF. CDR3 in DNA: TGTGCCAGCTCAGCGCTGGGGACAGTCTGGGATGGTGGCTACACCTTC.

The rearrangement uses TRBV10-2 and TRBJ2-5; TRBD1 agrees at 8 bases. Germline V gene data show CDR1 as WSHSY and CDR2 as SAAADI. This CDR3 has 14 amino acids. The trim removed 4 bases at V and 4 bases at J, leaving 5 bases unmatched. The CDR3 coding sequence is TGCGCCAGCAGTGGAGGACAGGGTGGAGAGACCCAGTACTTC. It encodes CASSGGQGGETQYF.

This chain links TRBV9 with TRBJ2-5; a possible D gene is TRBD2 (6 bases). The CDR3 contains 13 residues. The germline gives CDR1 SGDLS, CDR2 YYNGEE. V was shortened by 0 bases and J by 3 bases, with 6 bases between the two germline ends. The CDR3 DNA sequence: TGTGCCAGCAGCGTAGGCGGGGAAGAGACCCAGTACTTC. Protein: CASSVGGEETQYF.

This sequence joins TRBV30 and TRBJ1-5, with a tentative D call TRBD1 (6 bases). Germline CDR1 reads GTSNPN; CDR2 reads SVGIG (reference sequence). V gave up 0 bases and J gave up 7 bases, with 10 bases separating them. The CDR3 runs 13 residues. The DNA for the CDR3 is TGTGCCTGGAGTGTTGGGGGGGGCCAGCCCCAGCATTTT. This encodes CAWSVGGGQPQHF.

V gene TRBV2 combines with J gene TRBJ2-7, with 13 positions matching TRBD2. In germline, CDR1 is SNHLY, CDR2 FYNNEI. There are 12 residues in the CDR3. The trim removed 6 bases at V and 9 bases at J, leaving 2 bases unmatched. The CDR3 here is CASRGLAGRQYF. DNA for the CDR3: TGTGCCAGCAGGGGACTAGCGGGAAGGCAGTACTTC.

The V call is TRBV27, the J call TRBJ2-1; perhaps TRBD2 as D (6 bases). CDR1 is MNHEY, CDR2 SMNVEV, per germline (reference sequence). The CDR3 consists of 14 residues. Trimming left V 7 bases short and J 4 bases short, with 14 bases between. CDR3 in DNA: TGTGCCAGCACCAATGCGGGACTGTACAATGAGCAGTTCTTC. It is translated as CASTNAGLYNEQFF.

This clone was observed a handful of times. The rearrangement links TRBV10-3 to TRBJ2-7; D is possibly TRBD1 (5 bases). CDR1 is ENHRY and CDR2 is SYGVKD in the germline V gene. This CDR3 has 12 amino acids. V was pared by 6 bases and J by 3 bases, with 9 bases between. DNA of the CDR3: TGTGCCATCAGAGACGACAGCTACGAGCAGTACTTC. Translating it yields CAIRDDSYEQYF.

This CDR3 is CASREGQEGEKLFF. DNA of the CDR3: TGTGCCAGTAGAGAGGGGCAGGAGGGCGAAAAACTGTTTTTT. V and J are TRBV19 and TRBJ1-4; possible D gene TRBD1, 5 bases. The CDR3 totals 14 residues. The V gene lost 6 bases and the J gene lost 8 bases, with 16 bases spanning the gap. CDR1 LNHDA and CDR2 SQIVND come from the germline V gene (reference sequence).

The genes are TRBV19 and TRBJ2-1, with TRBD2 identical over 13 bases. The ends lost 7 bases at V and 5 bases at J; junction bases unmatched: 8. Germline V lookup: CDR1 LNHDA, CDR2 SQIVND (reference sequence). The CDR3 is 16 residues long. CDR3 in amino acids: CASTDIGTSGDNEQFF. Here the CDR3 DNA reads TGTGCCAGTACCGACATTGGGACTAGCGGGGACAATGAGCAGTTCTTC. Drawing the rest from reference TRBV19 and TRBJ2-1, the complete variable domain is DGGITQSPKYLFRKEGQNVTLSCEQNLNHDAMYWYRQDPGQGLRLIYYSQIVNDFQKGDIAEGYSVSREKKESFPLTVTSAQKNPTAFYLCASTDIGTSGDNEQFFGPGTRLTVL.

The chain has TRBV19 and TRBJ2-7; a weak D match, TRBD1 (5 bases). Germline V CDR1 and CDR2: LNHDA, SQIVND (reference sequence). The CDR3 runs to 15 residues. Trimming removed 2 bases at V and 1 base at J, with 12 bases between. The CDR3 bases are TGTGCCAGTAGTATAATTAAGGGGCGATCCTACGAGCAGTACTTC. This codes for CASSIIKGRSYEQYF. Complete variable domain (other parts from reference TRBV19 and TRBJ2-7): DGGITQSPKYLFRKEGQNVTLSCEQNLNHDAMYWYRQDPGQGLRLIYYSQIVNDFQKGDIAEGYSVSREKKESFPLTVTSAQKNPTAFYLCASSIIKGRSYEQYFGPGTRLTVT.

The chain carries TRBV5-1 and TRBJ1-1, with 7 bases that match TRBD1. The V segment lost 2 bases and the J segment 8 bases; nucleotides outside the gene matches: 9. Germline V gene data show CDR1 as SGHRS and CDR2 as YFSETQ. The CDR3 runs to 14 residues. The chain's CDR3 is CASSLSVVDREAFF. DNA of the CDR3: TGCGCCAGCAGCTTATCGGTGGTGGACAGGGAAGCTTTCTTT.

The chain has TRBV6-6 and TRBJ2-1; tentatively, D is TRBD2 (6 bases). This CDR3 region has 15 residues. Germline-derived CDR1 and CDR2 are MNHNY and SVGAGI (reference sequence). V was cut by 1 base and J by 9 bases, with 16 bases left in between. The CDR3 protein is CASSYLLGRRGEQFF. DNA of the CDR3: TGTGCCAGCAGTTACTTGTTGGGCAGGAGGGGTGAGCAGTTCTTC.

The rearrangement links TRBV7-3 to TRBJ1-5; no clear D gene. The V gene's germline CDR1 is SGHTA and CDR2 FQGTGA. The length of the CDR3 is 16 residues. V was shortened by 4 bases and J by 0 bases, with 13 bases between the two germline ends. The CDR3 is CASSSSGGYSNQPQHF. Written as DNA, the CDR3 is TGTGCCAGCAGCTCCTCAGGAGGGTATAGCAATCAGCCCCAGCATTTT.

This chain links TRBV15 with TRBJ2-1, with no clear D. The V and J ends lost 1 base and 7 bases respectively, with 8 bases between them. The CDR3 contains 13 residues. Germline loops: CDR1 LNHNV, CDR2 YYDKDF (reference sequence). The CDR3 DNA follows: TGTGCCACCAGCAGAGGCACGAGGAATGAGCAGTTCTTC. Its protein product is CATSRGTRNEQFF.

Note on this clone: Possible read error: a much larger clone is one base away. This chain joins TRBV9 and TRBJ1-6; TRBD1 matches at 8 bases. The CDR3 spans 14 residues. V trimming: 4 bases; J trimming: 7 bases; junction bases outside the gene matches: 4. In germline, CDR1 is SGDLS, CDR2 YYNGEE. This CDR3 is CASSSTGENSPLHF. CDR3 nucleotide sequence: TGTGCCAGCAGCTCGACAGGGGAAAATTCACCCCTCCACTTT.

The chain is built from TRBV7-2 and TRBJ2-5; 7 bases are shared with TRBD1. The ends lost 3 bases at V and 1 base at J; junction bases unmatched: 2. Germline V lookup: CDR1 SGHTA, CDR2 FQGNSA. This CDR3 is built from 14 residues. The CDR3 loop reads CASSFWTGQETQYF. CDR3 DNA sequence: TGTGCCAGCAGCTTTTGGACAGGCCAAGAGACCCAGTACTTC.

The CDR3 sequence: CASSVGETGGPDTQYF. CDR3 nucleotides: TGTGCCAGCAGCGTCGGAGAGACAGGGGGACCAGATACGCAGTATTTT. The chain couples TRBV11-3 to TRBJ2-3, with TRBD1 identical over 9 bases. CDR3 length equals 16 residues. From germline, CDR1 is SGHNT and CDR2 YENEEA. V trimming: 5 bases; J trimming: 4 bases; junction bases outside the gene matches: 10.